Described below is a single T cell receptor beta chain sequence and its context. As yet, its antigen is unknown. The sample comes from a study of T-cell memory formation after mild COVID-19. Study at large: The two donors had largely donor-specific TCR clusters.

Study-level results: Pre-infection memory showed some responding clones, and this suggested that cross-reactive memory joined.

CDR1 is SQVTM and CDR2 is ANQGSEA in the germline V gene. Trimming left V 1 base short and J 3 bases short, with 15 bases between. This CDR3 has 15 residues. TCRdb called the 5' RACE reads again in MiXCR, with one record for every CDR3 protein. The data show nearly 350,000 distinct CDR3 sequences, with 10% to 15% seen just once and 20% to 25% held by the top ten. The sample was PBMCs or a T cell subset sorted from them (not recorded which). V is TRBV29-1 and J is TRBJ1-2; D is perhaps TRBD1 (5 bases). The sequence was collected from a young man who had mild COVID-19 (a few samples of this study predate the infection). Cell type and time point are not known. CDR3 nucleotides: TGCAGCGTTGAAGGTGGAGACCTGGGGGACTATGGCTACACCTTC. Translating gives CSVEGGDLGDYGYTF.